This T cell receptor (beta chain) came from a study of blood T cell repertoires in COVID-19. Turning to the study itself: Samples representing acute and convalescent COVID-19 were sourced from the United States, Italy and Spain. Nucleic acid was either cDNA or gDNA, and it came from T cells, B-cell-depleted T cells, or PBMCs.

As originally analysed: Quantification of nucleated cells was approximated via reference gene primer amplification. Method: immunoSEQ multiplex PCR; TCRdb's copy keeps in-frame clones and lacks some. V, J and clone size are taken as reported in that table, and D and trimming were inferred from the DNA itself. The sample shows some 140,000 clones, 79% of them seen only once. CDR1 and CDR2 from the germline V gene are SNHLY and FYNNEI. With 5 bases removed from V and 3 bases from J, the gap between germline ends came to 8 bases. The CDR3 is made up of 13 amino acids. The sequencing sample was made of peripheral blood. The J gene is TRBJ1-5, the V gene TRBV2; D is possibly TRBD1 (5 bases). This TCR came from a woman in her 70s with COVID-19, enrolled during active disease. The CDR3 bases are TGTGCCAGCAGTACAGGTTACAATCAGCCCCAGCATTTT. This codes for CASSTGYNQPQHF.